This T cell receptor beta chain was identified in a study of blood T cell repertoires in COVID-19. Study as a whole: PBMCs, B-cell-depleted T cells, or T cells provided the cDNA or gDNA that made up the material.

The germline V gene has CDR1 MNHEY and CDR2 SVGEGT. V lost 2 bases to trimming and J lost 5 bases, with 13 bases between them. The CDR3 has 16 residues. Generated by immunoSEQ multiplex PCR, the TCRdb table keeps only in-frame clones and is missing some. Of about 85,000 clones in the sample, roughly 90% were seen once. The V call is TRBV6-2 or TRBV6-3, the J call TRBJ1-6; D might be TRBD1 (5 bases). This TCR was recovered from a human donor with active COVID-19. The donor label of this sample is uncertain. Sequencing was performed on peripheral blood. In nucleotides, the CDR3 is TGTGCCAGCAGTTACACGAACACAGGAAATAATTCACCCCTCCACTTT. Residues: CASSYTNTGNNSPLHF.